A selection of T cell receptor beta chains follows, all from one sample in a study of blood T cell repertoires in COVID-19. The method was immunoSEQ multiplex PCR; TCRdb's version includes in-frame clones alone and lacks a portion of them. The repertoire holds about 80,000 clones, with over 70% as singletons. The sample taken for sequencing was peripheral blood. These receptors all stem from an older man with active or convalescent COVID-19. Each CDR3 is given with its conserved first and last residue. A D gene is named only where the DNA matches it firmly. Size is omitted from some rows. Given values are once, few, many or a class for expanded clones.

J gene	V gene	clone size	D gene	CDR3 protein	CDR3 DNA
TRBJ2-7	TRBV11-2	.	TRBD2	CASSLRRDYSYEQYF	TGTGCCAGCAGCTTAAGGAGGGACTACTCCTACGAGCAGTACTTC
TRBJ2-2	TRBV19	once	TRBD2	CASSSGGGRTGELFF	TGTGCCAGTAGCTCCGGGGGGGGCCGCACCGGGGAGCTGTTTTTT
TRBJ2-1	TRBV10-3	.	.	CAISEGDFYNEQFF	TGTGCCATCAGTGAAGGTGACTTCTACAATGAGCAGTTCTTC
TRBJ2-2	TRBV13	.	.	CASSWLGPLNPGELFF	TGTGCCAGCAGCTGGCTGGGGCCCCTAAATCCCGGGGAGCTGTTTTTT
TRBJ1-6	TRBV7-8	once	TRBD1	CASSPAGQAYNSPLHF	TGTGCCAGCAGCCCAGCAGGACAGGCGTATAATTCACCCCTCCACTTT
TRBJ2-1	TRBV3-1/TRBV3-2	.	.	CASSPWGTPSHEQFF	TGTGCCAGCAGCCCCTGGGGCACCCCGTCACATGAGCAGTTCTTC
TRBJ2-7	TRBV13	.	TRBD2	CASRQLAGGKYEQYF	TGTGCCAGCAGACAACTAGCGGGAGGGAAGTACGAGCAGTACTTC
TRBJ2-5	TRBV24-1	.	TRBD1	CATSDAGTGMETQYF	TGTGCCACCAGTGATGCCGGGACAGGGATGGAGACCCAGTACTTC
TRBJ1-5	TRBV4-2	.	.	CASSQETGNQPQHF	TGTGCCAGCAGCCAAGAGACGGGTAATCAGCCCCAGCATTTT
TRBJ2-3	TRBV5-5	.	.	CASSQLGGTDTQYF	TGTGCCAGCAGCCAATTGGGCGGCACAGATACGCAGTATTTT
TRBJ1-1	TRBV11-2	.	.	CASSFRQVTNTEAFF	TGTGCCAGCAGCTTCCGACAGGTAACGAACACTGAAGCTTTCTTT
TRBJ2-2	TRBV6-2/TRBV6-3	.	TRBD1	CASSSKLGDRGTTGELFF	TGTGCCAGCAGCTCAAAATTAGGGGACAGGGGAACTACCGGGGAGCTGTTTTTT
TRBJ2-5	TRBV19	.	.	CASSITGPMAQYF	TGTGCCAGTAGTATTACAGGCCCCATGGCCCAGTACTTC
TRBJ1-5	TRBV6-5	.	.	CASSSVLPTRQPQHF	TGTGCCAGCAGTTCTGTCCTGCCCACACGACAGCCCCAGCATTTT
TRBJ2-2	TRBV6-5	.	TRBD2	CASTRREGGELFF	TGTGCCAGCACCCGGAGGGAGGGAGGGGAGCTGTTTTTT
TRBJ1-6	TRBV6-7	.	.	CASSYLVLWWFAYNSPLHF	TGTGCCAGCAGTTATCTCGTTCTATGGTGGTTCGCCTATAATTCACCCCTCCACTTT
TRBJ1-1	TRBV19	once	TRBD1	CASSQQGLNTEAFF	TGTGCCAGTAGTCAACAGGGGTTGAACACTGAAGCTTTCTTT
TRBJ1-2	TRBV5-4	.	.	CASSLVAGLNGYTF	TGTGCCAGCAGCTTGGTTGCAGGTTTAAATGGCTACACCTTC
TRBJ1-1	TRBV12-3/TRBV12-4	once	.	CASSSRRGTEAFF	TGTGCCAGCAGTTCCCGAAGGGGTACTGAAGCTTTCTTT
TRBJ2-3	TRBV30	.	TRBD2	CAWSVRLAGFTDTQYF	TGTGCCTGGAGTGTAAGGCTAGCGGGGTTCACAGATACGCAGTATTTT
TRBJ2-2	TRBV5-6	.	TRBD2	CASSRGWGLAGVIGELFF	TGTGCCAGCAGCCGTGGGTGGGGGCTAGCGGGAGTCATCGGGGAGCTGTTTTTT
TRBJ2-1	TRBV6-5	.	TRBD1	CASSPRDSSYNEQFF	TGTGCCAGCAGTCCCCGGGACAGCTCCTACAATGAGCAGTTCTTC
TRBJ2-1	TRBV28	.	.	CASSFPASGSYNEQFF	TGTGCCAGCAGTTTCCCCGCAAGCGGCTCCTACAATGAGCAGTTCTTC
TRBJ1-5	TRBV6-5	.	TRBD1	CASRKGQEGNQPQHF	TGTGCCAGCAGGAAGGGACAGGAAGGCAATCAGCCCCAGCATTTT
TRBJ2-5	TRBV2	.	.	CASMGARGTQYF	TGTGCCAGCATGGGGGCCCGAGGGACCCAGTACTTC
TRBJ1-2	TRBV7-9	once	.	CASSLWRSHDGYTF	TGTGCCAGCAGCTTATGGAGGTCCCACGATGGCTACACCTTC
TRBJ1-6	TRBV7-9	.	TRBD1	CASSITGAVYNSPLHF	TGTGCCAGCAGTATAACAGGGGCTGTTTATAATTCACCCCTCCACTTT
TRBJ1-2	TRBV6-5	once	TRBD1	CASSPRQGLNPGYTF	TGTGCCAGCAGTCCACGACAGGGCTTAAACCCCGGCTACACCTTC
TRBJ2-2	TRBV28	.	TRBD2	CASSLPLGGWGNTGELFF	TGTGCCAGCAGTTTACCCCTGGGGGGGTGGGGTAACACCGGGGAGCTGTTTTTT
TRBJ1-2	TRBV7-9	.	.	CASSLEWGGYGYTF	TGTGCCAGCAGCTTAGAGTGGGGAGGCTATGGCTACACCTTC
TRBJ1-5	TRBV6-6	.	.	CASNRIPNQPQHF	TGTGCCAGCAACAGGATCCCAAACCAGCCCCAGCATTTT
TRBJ1-1	TRBV30	.	TRBD1	CAWSEGTGYGAFF	TGTGCCTGGAGTGAGGGGACAGGGTATGGAGCTTTCTTT
TRBJ1-1	TRBV5-6	once	.	CASSLGAWNTEAFF	TGTGCCAGCAGCTTGGGGGCCTGGAACACTGAAGCTTTCTTT
TRBJ1-2	TRBV28	once	.	CASSWGGGYTF	TGTGCCAGCAGTTGGGGGGGTGGCTACACCTTC
TRBJ1-1	TRBV30	.	.	CALSSGGGTEAFF	TGTGCTTTGAGCTCTGGGGGAGGTACTGAAGCTTTCTTT
TRBJ1-2	TRBV10-3	.	.	CAIRTDSANYGYTF	TGTGCCATCAGGACAGACAGCGCTAACTATGGCTACACCTTC
TRBJ2-3	TRBV5-5	once	TRBD2	CASSLDLAATDTQYF	TGTGCCAGCAGCTTGGACCTAGCGGCCACAGATACGCAGTATTTT
TRBJ2-7	TRBV18	.	TRBD2	CASSPNNLAGGYYEQYF	TGTGCCAGCTCACCAAATAACCTAGCGGGAGGGTATTACGAGCAGTACTTC
TRBJ1-2	TRBV4-1	.	.	CASSQGTGTPYGYTF	TGCGCCAGCAGCCAAGGTACGGGGACACCATATGGCTACACCTTC
TRBJ2-2	TRBV5-8	.	.	CASSLRAGGELFF	TGTGCCAGCAGCTTGAGGGCGGGAGGGGAGCTGTTTTTT
TRBJ1-2	TRBV2	.	TRBD1	CASKPGTGEVYGYTF	TGTGCCAGCAAGCCCGGGACAGGGGAAGTCTATGGCTACACCTTC
TRBJ1-5	TRBV5-5	.	.	CASSFATGINQPQHF	TGTGCCAGCAGCTTTGCCACAGGGATCAATCAGCCCCAGCATTTT
TRBJ2-3	TRBV2	.	TRBD1	CARTGTGGPDTQYF	TGTGCCAGAACCGGGACAGGGGGCCCAGATACGCAGTATTTT
TRBJ1-2	TRBV18	few	TRBD1	CASSGQGATNYGYTF	TGTGCCAGCTCTGGACAGGGTGCTACGAACTATGGCTACACCTTC
TRBJ2-2	TRBV11-2	.	.	CASSLTRDTGELFF	TGTGCCAGCAGCCTGACTAGAGACACCGGGGAGCTGTTTTTT
TRBJ2-3	TRBV7-9	few	TRBD2	CASSSPRNSGGLDTQYF	TGTGCCAGCAGCTCCCCGCGCAACAGCGGGGGTCTAGATACGCAGTATTTT
TRBJ2-7	TRBV7-2	few	TRBD1	CASSFDRGGEQYF	TGTGCCAGCAGCTTCGACAGGGGTGGGGAGCAGTACTTC
TRBJ1-4	TRBV29-1	.	.	CSGSVSFNEKLFF	TGCAGCGGGTCAGTCTCCTTTAATGAAAAACTGTTTTTT
TRBJ2-2	TRBV5-1	.	TRBD2	CASSFPGLAGETGELFF	TGCGCCAGCAGCTTTCCGGGACTAGCGGGAGAAACCGGGGAGCTGTTTTTT
TRBJ2-7	TRBV27	many	.	CASSFSGNSYEQYF	TGTGCCAGCAGTTTCTCAGGTAATTCCTACGAGCAGTACTTC
TRBJ2-7	TRBV3-1/TRBV3-2	.	TRBD1	CASSFGTGIVYEQYF	TGTGCCAGCAGTTTCGGGACAGGGATAGTCTACGAGCAGTACTTC
TRBJ2-1	TRBV18	once	TRBD1	CASSRDRGGNEQFF	TGTGCCAGCTCAAGGGACAGGGGTGGCAATGAGCAGTTCTTC
TRBJ2-7	TRBV18	.	TRBD2	CASSGSGTSGAYEQYF	TGTGCCAGCTCCGGTTCCGGGACTAGCGGGGCCTACGAGCAGTACTTC
TRBJ2-3	TRBV19	.	TRBD2	CASRPGGSGSTDTQYF	TGTGCCAGTAGACCGGGGGGTAGCGGGAGCACAGATACGCAGTATTTT
TRBJ2-3	TRBV4-2	.	TRBD2	CASSQERGIGADTQYF	TGTGCCAGCAGCCAAGAGCGGGGGATTGGGGCAGATACGCAGTATTTT